A single sample is the source of the 4 T cell receptor beta chains below, sequenced in a study of molecular identifiers for immune sequencing clone quantification. Each CDR3 protein is one row after TCRdb ran MiXCR on the PCR reads. Of thousands of distinct CDR3 sequences listed, about 33% are singletons. The material sequenced was naive CD8+ T cells from blood, with Jurkat cell RNA spiked in. The subset denotes: FACS-sorted CD8+CD4-CCR7+CD45RA+ naive T cells. These receptors all stem from a human donor in good health. Some libraries in this study had Jurkat cell RNA spiked in.

The chain recombines TRBV21-1 with TRBJ1-1; the table calls TRBD1, which could not be checked here. TRBV21-1 is designated a pseudogene. The CDR3 sequence is 16 residues long. In DNA, the CDR3 is TGTGCCAGCAGCATCAACTCCGGGACAAAGAACACTGAAGCTTTCTTT. Amino acids: CASSINSGTKNTEAFF.

The chain employs TRBV5-6 and TRBJ2-1; D remains unclear. Trimming removed 0 bases at V and 8 bases at J, with 12 bases between. This CDR3 contains 14 residues. CDR1 is SGHDT and CDR2 is YYEEEE in the germline V gene. The chain's CDR3 is CASSLGNRAHEQFF. CDR3 nucleotides: TGTGCCAGCAGCTTGGGGAACCGGGCCCATGAGCAGTTCTTC.

For the CDR3, the DNA is TGCAGTGCCCCATCGCCTGAGACTAGCGGCGCCTACGAGCAGTACTTC. Translation gives CSAPSPETSGAYEQYF. The chain employs TRBV20-1 and TRBJ2-7; TRBD2 agrees at 9 bases. Trimming cost V 6 bases and J 2 bases; bases outside gene matches: 14. CDR1 and CDR2 (germline): DFQATT, SNEGSKA (reference sequence). CDR3 length: 16 residues.

This clonotype was detected only a few times. The chain carries TRBV11-2 and TRBJ2-3, with no clear D. CDR3 length: 14 residues. From germline, CDR1 is SGHAT and CDR2 FQNNGV. V lost 1 base and J lost 8, with 13 bases in between. The CDR3 coding sequence is TGTGCCAGCAGCTTAGGTTTTGGGAAGGGTACGCAGTATTTT. It encodes CASSLGFGKGTQYF.